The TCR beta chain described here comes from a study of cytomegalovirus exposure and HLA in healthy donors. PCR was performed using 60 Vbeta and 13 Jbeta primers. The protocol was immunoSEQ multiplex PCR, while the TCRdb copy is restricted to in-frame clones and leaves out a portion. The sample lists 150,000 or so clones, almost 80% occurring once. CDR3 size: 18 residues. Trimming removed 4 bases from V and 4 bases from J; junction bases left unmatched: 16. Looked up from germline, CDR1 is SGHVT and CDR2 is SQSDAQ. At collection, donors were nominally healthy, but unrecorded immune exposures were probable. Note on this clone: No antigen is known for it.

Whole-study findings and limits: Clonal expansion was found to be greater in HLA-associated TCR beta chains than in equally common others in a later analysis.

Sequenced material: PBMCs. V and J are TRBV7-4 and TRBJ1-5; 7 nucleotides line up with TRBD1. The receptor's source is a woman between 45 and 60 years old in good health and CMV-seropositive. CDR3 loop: CASSSIPQQGKGNQPQHF. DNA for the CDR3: TGTGCCAGCAGCTCTATACCCCAACAGGGGAAGGGGAATCAGCCCCAGCATTTT.